Listed below are T cell receptor beta chains from one sample, sequenced in a study of CD8 T cells in ankylosing spondylitis. TCRdb re-called the 5' RACE reads with MiXCR, one entry per CDR3 protein. Here the sample spans 390,000 or so distinct CDR3 sequences, 20% to 25% being singletons. The sequencing input was blood, either unsorted or a sorted T cell fraction (not recorded which). All receptors derive from a male donor with ankylosing spondylitis. Both conserved end residues are part of each CDR3. A D gene is named only where the DNA matches it firmly. Not every row has a clone size; where given, it reads once, few, many or a size class.

cdr3_length	clone_size	d_call	v_call	j_call	cdr3_aa	cdr3_nt
14	few	.	TRBV5-1	TRBJ1-5	CASSLGLGTQPQHF	TGCGCCAGCAGCTTGGGTCTGGGGACCCAGCCCCAGCATTTT
11	.	.	TRBV5-6	TRBJ1-2	CASSGGRGYTF	TGTGCCAGCTCGGGAGGGCGTGGCTACACCTTC
17	few	TRBD2	TRBV29-1	TRBJ2-3	CSVEGGRKLAGADTQYF	TGCAGCGTTGAAGGCGGAAGGAAACTAGCGGGAGCAGATACGCAGTATTTT
14	.	.	TRBV2	TRBJ1-2	CASNEVSLEVGYTF	TGTGCCAGCAATGAGGTGTCGCTAGAGGTTGGCTACACCTTC
15	few	.	TRBV7-9	TRBJ1-3	CASSLTPDRGNTIYF	TGTGCCAGCAGCTTAACTCCGGACAGAGGAAACACCATATATTTT
16	few	TRBD2	TRBV9	TRBJ2-3	CASSRVSGGRTDTQYF	TGTGCCAGCAGCCGGGTCAGCGGGGGACGCACAGATACGCAGTATTTT
13	.	.	TRBV7-9	TRBJ1-1	CASTWGGADEAFF	TGTGCCAGCACCTGGGGCGGAGCGGATGAAGCTTTCTTT
14	many	.	TRBV12-3/TRBV12-4	TRBJ2-7	CASSPGRTSYEQYF	TGTGCCAGCAGCCCGGGACGGACTTCCTACGAGCAGTACTTC
16	few	TRBD2	TRBV15	TRBJ2-1	CATSRDLTSGVNEQFF	TGTGCCACCAGCAGAGATCTGACTAGCGGGGTTAATGAGCAGTTCTTC
14	few	.	TRBV6-5	TRBJ2-7	CASSYRRGPYEQYF	TGTGCCAGCAGTTATAGGCGGGGCCCCTACGAGCAGTACTTC
14	once	TRBD2	TRBV20-1	TRBJ2-7	CSAPSRWEGYEQYF	TGCAGTGCCCCATCAAGGTGGGAGGGCTACGAGCAGTACTTC
16	few	TRBD2	TRBV20-1	TRBJ2-7	CSARKAVSGLSYEQYF	TGCAGTGCTAGAAAGGCAGTTAGCGGGCTCTCCTACGAGCAGTACTTC
14	.	.	TRBV20-1	TRBJ2-6	CSAPLIAGANVLTF	TGCAGTGCTCCCCTGATAGCTGGGGCCAACGTCCTGACTTTC
16	many	TRBD2	TRBV4-2	TRBJ2-3	CASSQEMAGVTDTQYF	TGTGCCAGCAGCCAAGAAATGGCGGGAGTAACAGATACGCAGTATTTT
12	few	.	TRBV7-8	TRBJ2-1	CASSTGTLLEFF	TGTGCCAGCAGCACAGGGACTCTCCTCGAGTTCTTC
11	.	.	TRBV6-6	TRBJ1-1	CASSRQAEAFF	TGTGCCAGCAGTCGTCAGGCAGAAGCTTTCTTT
14	.	TRBD1	TRBV20-1	TRBJ2-3	CSARVTGAIDTQYF	TGCAGTGCCAGGGTGACAGGGGCTATAGATACGCAGTATTTT